These T cell receptor beta chains were read from a single sample in a study of CD8 T cells in ankylosing spondylitis. TCRdb reanalysed the 5' RACE reads using MiXCR and keeps one entry per CDR3 protein. The data contain fewer than 750,000 distinct CDR3 sequences, 15% to 20% of them singletons. What was sequenced was blood, either unsorted or a sorted T cell fraction (not recorded which). All receptors come from a male donor with ankylosing spondylitis. CDR3s include the opening cysteine and the closing phenylalanine or tryptophan. The D gene is left open where the match is weak. Size is stated for part of the rows, as once, few or many counts, or as a class when the clone is expanded.

cdr3_nt: TGCAGCGTCGACAGCCCTATACCAGCTAACTATGGCTACACCTTC
cdr3_aa: CSVDSPIPANYGYTF
d_call: -
j_call: TRBJ1-2
clone_size: -
v_call: TRBV29-1

cdr3_nt: TGTGCCAGCAGCTTCATCGCAGCGCTACAAGAGACCCAGTACTTC
cdr3_aa: CASSFIAALQETQYF
d_call: -
j_call: TRBJ2-5
clone_size: few
v_call: TRBV7-9

cdr3_nt: TGTGCCAGCAGCCAAATGTCCGGTGGCAATCAGCCCCAGCATTTT
cdr3_aa: CASSQMSGGNQPQHF
d_call: -
j_call: TRBJ1-5
clone_size: -
v_call: TRBV3-1

cdr3_nt: TGTGCCAGCAGCTTGAACCCGGACGTCACGTCCTACAATGAGCAGTTCTTC
cdr3_aa: CASSLNPDVTSYNEQFF
d_call: -
j_call: TRBJ2-1
clone_size: -
v_call: TRBV7-7

cdr3_nt: TGTGCCAGCGCGCCGGGACAGAGGGAGACCCAGTACTTC
cdr3_aa: CASAPGQRETQYF
d_call: TRBD1
j_call: TRBJ2-5
clone_size: few
v_call: TRBV18

cdr3_nt: TGTGCCAGCAGCCACCCGGGACTAGCGGGCAATGAGCAGTTCTTC
cdr3_aa: CASSHPGLAGNEQFF
d_call: TRBD2
j_call: TRBJ2-1
clone_size: few
v_call: TRBV3-1

cdr3_nt: TGTGCCTGGAGTGTAGGGGGTGCCTCGAGCGCCACAGATACGCAGTATTTT
cdr3_aa: CAWSVGGASSATDTQYF
d_call: -
j_call: TRBJ2-3
clone_size: few
v_call: TRBV30

cdr3_nt: TGTGCCAGCAGTTTCGAGGGCGATGAGCAGTTCTTC
cdr3_aa: CASSFEGDEQFF
d_call: -
j_call: TRBJ2-1
clone_size: few
v_call: TRBV12-3/TRBV12-4

cdr3_nt: TGTGCCAGCAGCTTAGGAACAGTTCCCGGGGGGACCCAGTACTTC
cdr3_aa: CASSLGTVPGGTQYF
d_call: -
j_call: TRBJ2-5
clone_size: -
v_call: TRBV13

cdr3_nt: TGTGCCTGGAGTGGGGGGGCGAAAGACACCGGGGAGCTGTTTTTT
cdr3_aa: CAWSGGAKDTGELFF
d_call: -
j_call: TRBJ2-2
clone_size: few
v_call: TRBV30

cdr3_nt: TGTGCCATCATGGGGGGGACAGATACGCAGTATTTT
cdr3_aa: CAIMGGTDTQYF
d_call: TRBD2
j_call: TRBJ2-3
clone_size: -
v_call: TRBV10-3

cdr3_nt: TGTGCCACCAGCAGAGATGGAGGGAGTTGGACTGAAGCTTTCTTT
cdr3_aa: CATSRDGGSWTEAFF
d_call: -
j_call: TRBJ1-1
clone_size: few
v_call: TRBV15

cdr3_nt: TGTGCCAGCACGGGCGGGGACAGGGTCACCGGGGAGCCGTTTTTT
cdr3_aa: CASTGGDRVTGEPFF
d_call: TRBD1
j_call: TRBJ2-2
clone_size: -
v_call: TRBV27

cdr3_nt: TGTGCCAGCAGTTACTCCTTCGGGGACGGCGAGCAGTACTTC
cdr3_aa: CASSYSFGDGEQYF
d_call: -
j_call: TRBJ2-7
clone_size: -
v_call: TRBV6-2/TRBV6-3

cdr3_nt: TGTGCCAGCAGCTACGAGGGGCTAGCGAAGCAGTTCTTC
cdr3_aa: CASSYEGLAKQFF
d_call: -
j_call: TRBJ2-1
clone_size: few
v_call: TRBV7-2

cdr3_nt: TGCAGTGCTAGCGACGGGAGGGATCACAATGAGCAGTTCTTC
cdr3_aa: CSASDGRDHNEQFF
d_call: TRBD2
j_call: TRBJ2-1
clone_size: -
v_call: TRBV20-1

cdr3_nt: TGTGCCAGCAGCTTCCAGGGACCGATCAATGAGCAGTTCTTC
cdr3_aa: CASSFQGPINEQFF
d_call: -
j_call: TRBJ2-1
clone_size: -
v_call: TRBV7-6

cdr3_nt: TGCAGTGCTAGAGCTGGGGGGTCAGGAGAGACCCAGTACTTC
cdr3_aa: CSARAGGSGETQYF
d_call: -
j_call: TRBJ2-5
clone_size: -
v_call: TRBV20-1

cdr3_nt: TGTGCCAGCAGTTTAGTAGGACAGGGTTGGGACACTGAAGCTTTCTTT
cdr3_aa: CASSLVGQGWDTEAFF
d_call: TRBD1
j_call: TRBJ1-1
clone_size: -
v_call: TRBV12-3/TRBV12-4

cdr3_nt: TGCGCCACCAGTGAAGGGAGGGCCGGTAATGAGCAGTTCTTC
cdr3_aa: CATSEGRAGNEQFF
d_call: TRBD2
j_call: TRBJ2-1
clone_size: -
v_call: TRBV5-1

cdr3_nt: TGTGCCAGCAGAACGGACAGGGAATACGAGCAGTACTTC
cdr3_aa: CASRTDREYEQYF
d_call: TRBD1
j_call: TRBJ2-7
clone_size: -
v_call: TRBV12-3/TRBV12-4

cdr3_nt: TGTGCCAGCAGCCCTGCCCCGGCCGGGGAGCTGTTTTTT
cdr3_aa: CASSPAPAGELFF
d_call: -
j_call: TRBJ2-2
clone_size: -
v_call: TRBV7-2

cdr3_nt: TGTGCCAGCAGCTTAGCGGGAGTTGGGGAGACCCAGTACTTC
cdr3_aa: CASSLAGVGETQYF
d_call: -
j_call: TRBJ2-5
clone_size: few
v_call: TRBV7-2

cdr3_nt: TGTGCCAGCAGTGTACTGGCAGGGAACACCGGGGAGCTGTTTTTT
cdr3_aa: CASSVLAGNTGELFF
d_call: -
j_call: TRBJ2-2
clone_size: once
v_call: TRBV2

cdr3_nt: TGTGCCAGCAGCCCGGCCGGTAGGAGCTCTGAAGCTTTCTTT
cdr3_aa: CASSPAGRSSEAFF
d_call: -
j_call: TRBJ1-1
clone_size: -
v_call: TRBV12-3/TRBV12-4

cdr3_nt: TGTGCCAGCAGCCTTAGCGGGCCATTAAACTACAATGAGCAGTTCTTC
cdr3_aa: CASSLSGPLNYNEQFF
d_call: TRBD2
j_call: TRBJ2-1
clone_size: -
v_call: TRBV28

cdr3_nt: TGTGCCAGCAGTCCCTCCGGCAGGGGAGGGGTGGGTGAGCAGTTCTTC
cdr3_aa: CASSPSGRGGVGEQFF
d_call: -
j_call: TRBJ2-1
clone_size: -
v_call: TRBV28

cdr3_nt: TGTGCCAGCAGGGGCCCGGGACTAGCAAATTACAATGAGCAGTTCTTC
cdr3_aa: CASRGPGLANYNEQFF
d_call: TRBD2
j_call: TRBJ2-1
clone_size: few
v_call: TRBV12-3/TRBV12-4

cdr3_nt: TGTGCCACCAGCAGAGCCCCCTTTAGCGGGAGCTCCTACAATGAGCAGTTCTTC
cdr3_aa: CATSRAPFSGSSYNEQFF
d_call: TRBD2
j_call: TRBJ2-1
clone_size: few
v_call: TRBV15

cdr3_nt: TGTGCCAGCAGCGGGGTTAGCGCCTACGAGCAGTACTTC
cdr3_aa: CASSGVSAYEQYF
d_call: -
j_call: TRBJ2-7
clone_size: few
v_call: TRBV5-6

cdr3_nt: TGTGCCAGCTCACTCCAATCGACAGCCCGAGAGACCCAGTACTTC
cdr3_aa: CASSLQSTARETQYF
d_call: -
j_call: TRBJ2-5
clone_size: -
v_call: TRBV18

cdr3_nt: TGCAGCGTTTCTTGGGCAGCGGGCACCGGGGAGCTGTTTTTT
cdr3_aa: CSVSWAAGTGELFF
d_call: -
j_call: TRBJ2-2
clone_size: few
v_call: TRBV29-1

cdr3_nt: TGTGCCAGCAGTCATGGGACTACGGACAATGAGCAGTTCTTC
cdr3_aa: CASSHGTTDNEQFF
d_call: TRBD2
j_call: TRBJ2-1
clone_size: few
v_call: TRBV28

cdr3_nt: TGCAGTGCTACGGGTAGCGGGAGCACAGATACGCAGTATTTT
cdr3_aa: CSATGSGSTDTQYF
d_call: TRBD2
j_call: TRBJ2-3
clone_size: few
v_call: TRBV20-1

cdr3_nt: TGTGCCAGCAGCGTAGGCTGGGGACTCCATGAAAAACTGTTTTTT
cdr3_aa: CASSVGWGLHEKLFF
d_call: -
j_call: TRBJ1-4
clone_size: -
v_call: TRBV9